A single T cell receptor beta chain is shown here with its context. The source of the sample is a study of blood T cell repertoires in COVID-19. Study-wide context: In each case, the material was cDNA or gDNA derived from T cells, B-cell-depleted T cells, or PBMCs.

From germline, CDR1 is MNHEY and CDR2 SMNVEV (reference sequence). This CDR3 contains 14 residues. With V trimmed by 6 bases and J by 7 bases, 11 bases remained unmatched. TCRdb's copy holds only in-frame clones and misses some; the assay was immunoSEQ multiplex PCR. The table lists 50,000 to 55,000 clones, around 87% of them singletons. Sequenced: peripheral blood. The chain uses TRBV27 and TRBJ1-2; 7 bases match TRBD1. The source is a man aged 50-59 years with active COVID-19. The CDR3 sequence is CASSPTGLWFGYTF. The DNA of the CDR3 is TGTGCCAGCAGCCCGACAGGGCTTTGGTTTGGCTACACCTTC.